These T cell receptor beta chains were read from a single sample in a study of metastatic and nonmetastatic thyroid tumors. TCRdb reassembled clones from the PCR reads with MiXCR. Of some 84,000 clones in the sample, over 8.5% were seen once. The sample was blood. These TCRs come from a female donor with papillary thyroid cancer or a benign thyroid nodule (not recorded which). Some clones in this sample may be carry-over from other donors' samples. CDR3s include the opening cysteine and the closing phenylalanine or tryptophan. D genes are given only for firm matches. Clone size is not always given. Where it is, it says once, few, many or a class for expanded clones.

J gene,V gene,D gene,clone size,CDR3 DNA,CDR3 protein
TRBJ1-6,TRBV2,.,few,TGTGCCAGCAGTGATGTCCCGGGGGGGTATTCACCCCTCCACTTT,CASSDVPGGYSPLHF
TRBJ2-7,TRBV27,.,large,TGTGCCAGCAGCACTGGGACGGCTCGCTACGAGCAGTACTTC,CASSTGTARYEQYF
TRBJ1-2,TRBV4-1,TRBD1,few,TGCGCCAGCAGCCTCAAGATTGACAGGGGGGGCTATGGCTACACCTTC,CASSLKIDRGGYGYTF
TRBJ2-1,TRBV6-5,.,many,TGTGCCAGCAGTTACCGGGCGGGGACCGGATTAAAGCAGTTCTTC,CASSYRAGTGLKQFF
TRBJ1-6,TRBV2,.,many,TGTGCCAGCAGGGACCGGGGTAATAATTCACCCCTCCACTTT,CASRDRGNNSPLHF
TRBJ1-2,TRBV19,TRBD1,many,TGTGCCAGTAGTAGGGACAGGTCCTATGGCTACACCTTC,CASSRDRSYGYTF
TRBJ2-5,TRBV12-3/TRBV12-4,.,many,TGTGCCAGCAGATCCGGGAAGAAAGAGACCCAGTACTTC,CASRSGKKETQYF
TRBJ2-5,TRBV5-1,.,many,TGCGCCAGCAGCCCTGGTAAGGGACAAGAGTACTTC,CASSPGKGQEYF
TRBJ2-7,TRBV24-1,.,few,TGTGCCACCGCATCGGGGAGCTCCTACGAGCAGTACTTC,CATASGSSYEQYF
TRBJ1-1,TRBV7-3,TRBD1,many,TGTGCCAGCAGCTCGGGACAGGGGCACACTGAAGCTTTCTTT,CASSSGQGHTEAFF
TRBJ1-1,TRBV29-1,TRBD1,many,TGCAGCGCCGCGGAGGGGGCGCGGACTGAAGCTTTCTTT,CSAAEGARTEAFF
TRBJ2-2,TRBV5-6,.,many,TGTGCCAGCAGCTTGGACGACAGGCTAGGGACCGGGGAGCTGTTTTTT,CASSLDDRLGTGELFF
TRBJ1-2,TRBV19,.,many,TGTGCCAGTAGTATGGGACGGCCATATGGCTACACCTTC,CASSMGRPYGYTF
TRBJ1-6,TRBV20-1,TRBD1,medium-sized,TGCAGTGCTAGAGATCTTAAAGGGACAGGGAGGAAATCACCCCTCCACTTT,CSARDLKGTGRKSPLHF
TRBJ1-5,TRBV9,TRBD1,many,TGTGCCAGCAGTGAAACAGGGGGATCGTACCAGCCCCAGCATTTT,CASSETGGSYQPQHF
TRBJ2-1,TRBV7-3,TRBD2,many,TGTGCCAGCAGCTTAAGAAAAATGGTGACTAGCGGCCGCAATGAGCAGTTCTTC,CASSLRKMVTSGRNEQFF
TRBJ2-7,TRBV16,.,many,TGTGCCAGCAGCCAACAGAGGGACTACGAGCAGTACTTC,CASSQQRDYEQYF
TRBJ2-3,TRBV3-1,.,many,TGTGCCAGCAGCCAAGATGGAGGACTCCTGGCAGATACGCAGTATTTT,CASSQDGGLLADTQYF
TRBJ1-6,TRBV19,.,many,TGTGCCAGTAGTATTTCCGGGAATAATTCACCCCTCCACTTT,CASSISGNNSPLHF
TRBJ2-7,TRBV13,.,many,TGTGCCAGCAGCTTAAACTCTTACGAGCAGTACTTC,CASSLNSYEQYF
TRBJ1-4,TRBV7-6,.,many,TGTGCCAGCAGCGACGGTCCTCAGGGGAATGAAAAACTGTTTTTT,CASSDGPQGNEKLFF
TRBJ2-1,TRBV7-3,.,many,TGTGCCAGCAGGGGCGGAGGCGTCTCCGGTGAGCAGTTCTTC,CASRGGGVSGEQFF
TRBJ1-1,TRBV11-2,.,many,TGTGCCAGCAGCTTAGGGCGGAACACTGAAGCTTTCTTT,CASSLGRNTEAFF
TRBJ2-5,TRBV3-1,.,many,TGTGCCAGCAGCCAAGAGTCTATTTCCGGGACCCAGTACTTC,CASSQESISGTQYF
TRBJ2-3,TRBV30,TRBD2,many,TGTGCCTGCGCCGGGGGGGCACGCACAGATACGCAGTATTTT,CACAGGARTDTQYF
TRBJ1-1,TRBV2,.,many,TGTGCCAGCAGTGATCGGAGGGTCCCTGAAGCTTTCTTT,CASSDRRVPEAFF
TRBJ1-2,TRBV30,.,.,TGTGCCTGGAGTGTTGAAGCTAACTATGGCTACACCTTC,CAWSVEANYGYTF
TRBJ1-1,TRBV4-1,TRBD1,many,TGCGCCAGCAGCCGCGGACAGGGGTTATCTCCCACTGAAGCTTTCTTT,CASSRGQGLSPTEAFF
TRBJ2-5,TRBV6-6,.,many,TGTGCCAGCAGTTACTCGAACAACCCTTCGGGCCAAGAGACCCAGTACTTC,CASSYSNNPSGQETQYF
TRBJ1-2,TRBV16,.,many,TGTGCCAGCAGCCAATCGCACTATGGCTACACCTTC,CASSQSHYGYTF
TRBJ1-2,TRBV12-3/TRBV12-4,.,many,TGTGCCAGCAGACCTACAGGGTCGGGAGGCTACACCTTC,CASRPTGSGGYTF
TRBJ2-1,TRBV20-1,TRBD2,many,TGCAGTGCGGGAGCGGGGAGCTCCTACAATGAGCAGTTCTTC,CSAGAGSSYNEQFF
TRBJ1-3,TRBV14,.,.,TGTGCCAGCAGCCAAAGTCAGGCCTTCTCTGGAAACACCATATATTTT,CASSQSQAFSGNTIYF
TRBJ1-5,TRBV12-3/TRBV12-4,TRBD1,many,TGTGCCAGCAAGGGACAGACTCAGCCCCAGCATTTT,CASKGQTQPQHF
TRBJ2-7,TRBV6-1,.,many,TGTGCCAGCATCCGGGACACTCGCGCCTACGAGCAGTACTTC,CASIRDTRAYEQYF
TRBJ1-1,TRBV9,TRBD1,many,TGTGCCAGCAGCCCTCGACAGGGGAACACTGAAGCTTTCTTT,CASSPRQGNTEAFF
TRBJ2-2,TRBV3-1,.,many,TGTGCCAGCAGCCAGGGACCCGGAACCGGGGAGCTGTTTTTT,CASSQGPGTGELFF
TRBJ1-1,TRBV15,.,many,TGTGCCACCAGCACCCAGAGGGGAAACACTGAAGCTTTCTTT,CATSTQRGNTEAFF
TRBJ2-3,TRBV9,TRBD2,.,TGTGCCAGCAGCGCCCGGGGGGTGAGCGGGTCCGCAGTAGATACGCAGTATTTT,CASSARGVSGSAVDTQYF
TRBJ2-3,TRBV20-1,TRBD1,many,TGCAGTGCGGACCGGACAGGGACCACAGATACGCAGTATTTT,CSADRTGTTDTQYF
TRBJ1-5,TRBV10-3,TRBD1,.,TGTGCCATCAGTCGGGACAGAGACAATCAGCCCCAGCATTTT,CAISRDRDNQPQHF
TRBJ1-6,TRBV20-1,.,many,TGCAGTGCTAGTACCGGCCACCCCAATTCACCCCTCCACTTT,CSASTGHPNSPLHF
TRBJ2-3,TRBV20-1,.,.,TGCAGTGCCAGTACCGGGACCCTCCAGTCCACACTCACAGATACGCAGTATTTT,CSASTGTLQSTLTDTQYF
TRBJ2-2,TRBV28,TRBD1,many,TGTGCCAGCAACTCAGGGACAGGGGGAACGAACACCGGGGAGCTGTTTTTT,CASNSGTGGTNTGELFF
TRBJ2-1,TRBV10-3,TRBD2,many,TGTGCCATCTCCGGGACTAGCGGTGAGCAGTTCTTC,CAISGTSGEQFF
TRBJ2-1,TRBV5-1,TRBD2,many,TGCGCCAGCAGTCGGACTAGCGGGGGTTACAATGAGCAGTTCTTC,CASSRTSGGYNEQFF
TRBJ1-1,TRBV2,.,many,TGTGCCCGAACGACTGGAGAGAACACTGAAGCTTTCTTT,CARTTGENTEAFF
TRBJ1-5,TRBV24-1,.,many,TGTGCCACCAGTGATAGGCAAACGACATATTTT,CATSDRQTTYF
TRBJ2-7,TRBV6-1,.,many,TGTGCCAGCAGTCGGGGACGGGCCTTCTACGAGCAGTACTTC,CASSRGRAFYEQYF
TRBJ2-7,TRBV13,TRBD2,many,TGTGCCAGCAGAAAGAGCGGGGGGGACTACGAGCAGTACTTC,CASRKSGGDYEQYF
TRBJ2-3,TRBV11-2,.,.,TGTGCCAGCAGCTTAGACTTCGGGAACACAGATACGCAGTATTTT,CASSLDFGNTDTQYF
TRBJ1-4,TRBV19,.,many,TGTGCCAGTAGCCAGCTGAGGACTAATGAAAAACTGTTTTTT,CASSQLRTNEKLFF